This TCR beta chain was sequenced during a study of cytomegalovirus exposure and HLA in healthy donors. The overall study: The study placed 80% to 85% of its roughly 400 genotyped donors in the Caucasian-associated ancestry cluster.

The CDR3 is 16 residues long. Germline-derived CDR1 and CDR2 are MDHEN and SYDVKM. With 1 base clipped from V and 3 bases from J, the junction kept 6 bases outside the gene matches. General study results and limits: Associated with cytomegalovirus, according to the listing, were approximately 160 TCR beta chains.

Amplification used 60 Vbeta primers and 13 Jbeta primers. Method: immunoSEQ multiplex PCR; TCRdb's copy keeps in-frame clones and lacks some. The data show about 140,000 clones, roughly 75% seen once. Comments on this clone: The antigen remains unidentified.

The sequence was obtained from a female donor in good health and CMV-seronegative. The chain employs TRBV28 and TRBJ2-1; TRBD1 agrees at 7 bases. The specimen was PBMCs. This CDR3 reads CASSLSGTVFYNEQFF. CDR3 coding DNA: TGTGCCAGCAGTTTATCCGGGACAGTCTTCTACAATGAGCAGTTCTTC.